The 21 T cell receptor beta chains in this list originate from one sample, sequenced in a study of radiotherapy plus CTLA-4 blockade in lung cancer. The repertoire was sequenced with immunoSEQ multiplex PCR; TCRdb's copy has only in-frame clones and lacks some. The data contain 50,000 or so clones, less than 85% of them singletons. The material sequenced was peripheral blood, taken from a patient treated with radiotherapy plus ipilimumab. Source of these receptors: a human donor with non-small cell lung cancer who had stable disease on radiotherapy plus ipilimumab.

This clone was counted a few times. The rearrangement joins TRBV6-5 to TRBJ2-7, with 10 bases fitting TRBD2. Germline lookup yields CDR1 MNHEY and CDR2 SVGAGI. V lost 4 bases and J lost 7; bases outside the gene matches: 10. The CDR3 is made up of 15 amino acids. The CDR3 sequence: CASSFTGTSEGEQYV. CDR3 DNA: TGTGCCAGCAGTTTCACCGGGACTAGCGAGGGTGAGCAGTACGTC.

This chain links TRBV6-5 with TRBJ1-1; tentative D call: TRBD1 (6 bases). V lost 5 bases and J lost 2, with 12 bases in between. Per germline, CDR1 MNHEY and CDR2 SVGAGI. The CDR3 covers 14 residues. The CDR3 is CASSKMTGNTEAFF. DNA for the CDR3: TGTGCCAGCAGTAAGATGACAGGAAACACTGAAGCTTTCTTT.

This chain connects TRBV7-9 to TRBJ1-2, with 9 bases aligning to TRBD1. The length of the CDR3 is 17 residues. With 5 bases clipped from V and 4 bases from J, the junction kept 14 bases outside the gene matches. From germline, CDR1 is SEHNR and CDR2 FQNEAQ (reference sequence). The CDR3 loop reads CASSTNTGTGFLYGYTF. The CDR3 DNA is TGTGCCAGCAGCACAAATACCGGGACAGGGTTTCTCTATGGCTACACCTTC.

This clone was seen only once. J is TRBJ1-5 and V is TRBV7-6; tentatively, D is TRBD1 (6 bases). The CDR3 contains 12 residues. The germline V and J ends were trimmed by 5 bases and 11 bases, with 13 bases remaining between them. Germline values: CDR1 SGHVS, CDR2 FNYEAQ. CDR3 nucleotide sequence: TGTGCCAGCAGCCCTCGGAAGGGGGCCCAGCATTTT. It codes for CASSPRKGAQHF.

Judged by abundance, this clone is medium-sized (0.01 to 0.1%). CDR3 amino acids: CASSLLGQGYGYTF. In DNA form, the CDR3 reads TGTGCCAGCAGCCTGTTGGGACAGGGTTATGGCTACACCTTC. The chain combines TRBV5-4 with TRBJ1-2; 9 bases align to TRBD1. Germline CDR1 reads SGHNT; CDR2 reads YYREEE (reference sequence). The CDR3 is 14 residues long. The ends lost 4 bases at V and 5 bases at J; junction bases unmatched: 6. The full variable domain, in which reference TRBV5-4 and TRBJ1-2 provide the parts outside the CDR3, is ETGVTQSPTHLIKTRGQQVTLRCSSQSGHNTVSWYQQALGQGPQFIFQYYREEENGRGNFPPRFSGLQFPNYSSELNVNALELDDSALYLCASSLLGQGYGYTFGSGTRLTVV.

The rearrangement links TRBV2 to TRBJ1-1; unclear D gene. The ends were cut back, 6 bases at V and 2 bases at J, with 7 bases in the middle. This CDR3 comprises 12 residues. CDR1 SNHLY and CDR2 FYNNEI come from the germline V gene. The CDR3 sequence is CASSRINTEAFF. The DNA for the CDR3 is TGTGCCAGCAGCAGGATAAACACTGAAGCTTTCTTT.

The chain uses TRBV27 and TRBJ2-3, with 10 bases matching TRBD2. Germline CDR1 is MNHEY and CDR2 is SMNVEV (reference sequence). The CDR3 spans 16 residues. V dropped 6 bases and J dropped 5; count of bases not matched to a gene: 11. The CDR3 DNA sequence: TGTGCCAGCAGCCTAAGGGGAGCGGGGGGGGTAGATACGCAGTATTTT. It codes for CASSLRGAGGVDTQYF.

The chain couples TRBV30 to TRBJ1-2; D unclear. The CDR3 covers 12 residues. Trimming left V 0 bases short and J 8 bases short, with 10 bases between. The germline CDR1 and CDR2 sequences are GTSNPN and SVGIG (reference sequence). The CDR3 region has the DNA TGTGCCTGGAGTGTAGGTGGATACGGCTACACCTTC. This codes for CAWSVGGYGYTF.

This chain uses TRBV18 with TRBJ1-1; D is perhaps TRBD1 (5 bases). Trimming removed 6 bases at V and 0 bases at J, with 8 bases between. This CDR3 has 13 residues. CDR1 and CDR2 (germline): KGHSH, LQKENI. DNA of the CDR3: TGTGCCAGCTCTCGGGGGATGAACACTGAAGCTTTCTTT. Encoded protein: CASSRGMNTEAFF.

This clone was recorded a few times. The chain is built from TRBV2 and TRBJ2-4, with 7 bases lining up with TRBD1. CDR3 length equals 13 residues. V was pared by 7 bases and J by 9 bases, with 9 bases of the junction left unmatched. In germline, CDR1 is SNHLY, CDR2 FYNNEI. For the CDR3, the DNA is TGTGCCAGCACCCGACAGGGCTGGGGCATTCAGTACTTC. Amino acid sequence: CASTRQGWGIQYF. The full variable domain, with the rest looked up from reference TRBV2 and TRBJ2-4, is EPEVTQTPSHQVTQMGQEVILRCVPISNHLYFYWYRQILGQKVEFLVSFYNNEISEKSEIFDDQFSVERPDGSNFTLKIRSTKLEDSAMYFCASTRQGWGIQYFGAGTRLSVL.

Here the CDR3 reads CASSKTGNTEAFF. In DNA form, the CDR3 reads TGTGCCAGCAGCAAGACAGGGAACACTGAAGCTTTCTTT. The rearrangement links TRBV7-3 to TRBJ1-1; D perhaps matches TRBD1 (6 bases). Germline CDR1 and CDR2: SGHTA and FQGTGA. The CDR3 length is 13 residues. The germline V and J ends were trimmed by 5 bases and 1 base, with 8 bases remaining between them. Full variable domain (rest looked up from reference TRBV7-3 and TRBJ1-1): GAGVSQTPSNKVTEKGKYVELRCDPISGHTALYWYRQSLGQGPEFLIYFQGTGAADDSGLPNDRFFAVRPEGSVSTLKIQRTERGDSAVYLCASSKTGNTEAFFGQGTRLTVV.

This clone was seen more than once but under ten times. V is TRBV4-3 and J is TRBJ2-5; possibly TRBD1 for D (5 bases). Trimming pared 2 bases from V and 5 bases from J, leaving 9 bases between. The CDR3 has 13 amino acids. Germline V gives CDR1 LGHNA, CDR2 YSLEER. Here the CDR3 reads CASSQQGRETQYF. In DNA form, the CDR3 reads TGCGCCAGCAGCCAACAGGGTCGGGAGACCCAGTACTTC.

This clone occurred a few times. The V and J genes are TRBV27 and TRBJ1-2, with 8 bases fitting TRBD1. The trim removed 3 bases at V and 6 bases at J, leaving 3 bases unmatched. The CDR3 contains 13 residues. From germline, CDR1 is MNHEY and CDR2 SMNVEV (reference sequence). Written as DNA, the CDR3 is TGTGCCAGCAGTTTCACAGGGGGGAATGGCTACACCTTC. This codes for CASSFTGGNGYTF.

The table lists this clone with many counts. V and J are TRBV5-4 and TRBJ1-2, with TRBD1 identical over 7 bases. The CDR3 consists of 14 residues. Losses at the gene ends were 4 bases for V and 4 bases for J; bases not matched to a gene: 7. Looked up from germline, CDR1 is SGHNT and CDR2 is YYREEE (reference sequence). CDR3 residues: CASSPFDRVYGYTF. The CDR3, as DNA: TGTGCCAGCAGCCCCTTTGACAGGGTCTATGGCTACACCTTC.

The chain has TRBV11-2 and TRBJ1-2, with TRBD1 matching 7 bases. This CDR3 region has 15 residues. J gave up 2 bases and V 5 bases, and 8 bases lay outside the gene matches. Per the germline V gene, CDR1 is SGHAT and CDR2 is FQNNGV. The CDR3 loop is CASSGLRGRNYGYTF. The CDR3 DNA sequence: TGTGCCAGCAGCGGCCTAAGGGGGCGAAACTATGGCTACACCTTC.

The rearrangement joins TRBV19 to TRBJ2-7, with D perhaps matching TRBD1 (5 bases). The V and J ends lost 1 base and 4 bases respectively, with 11 bases between them. CDR3 length: 14 amino acids. In germline, CDR1 is LNHDA, CDR2 SQIVND (reference sequence). The CDR3: CASSIAAGSYEQYF. The CDR3, as DNA: TGTGCCAGTAGTATAGCAGCAGGGTCTTACGAGCAGTACTTC.

The rearrangement uses TRBV4-3 and TRBJ1-2, with D uncertain. Germline V lookup: CDR1 LGHNA, CDR2 YSLEER. The CDR3 runs to 14 residues. V gave up 1 base and J gave up 0 bases, with 6 bases separating them. The CDR3 region is CASSQAQANYGYTF. DNA for the CDR3: TGCGCCAGCAGCCAAGCCCAGGCTAACTATGGCTACACCTTC.

V usage is TRBV2 and J usage is TRBJ2-5, with TRBD1 as a possible D gene (6 bases). The CDR3 runs 14 residues. The germline V and J ends were trimmed by 11 bases and 4 bases, with 20 bases remaining between them. In germline, CDR1 is SNHLY, CDR2 FYNNEI. CDR3 DNA: TGTGCCGAAAGGACAGACTTGGGGTCAGAGACCCAGTACTTC. Translation: CAERTDLGSETQYF.

This clone was recorded a few times. V usage is TRBV19 and J usage is TRBJ1-5; TRBD1 aligns across 12 bases. This CDR3 is 17 amino acids long. V shed 3 bases, J shed 6 bases, and the junction held 9 bases outside the gene matches. CDR1 is LNHDA, CDR2 SQIVND, per germline (reference sequence). The DNA of the CDR3 is TGTGCCAGTAGTATCTGGGACAGGGGGCGGGCAGGTCAGCCCCAGCATTTT. This encodes CASSIWDRGRAGQPQHF.

The chain uses TRBV2 and TRBJ1-5; D may be TRBD1 (5 bases). The CDR3 runs to 16 residues. The germline gives CDR1 SNHLY, CDR2 FYNNEI. The V end was cut by 2 bases, the J end by 0 bases, with 11 bases between. CDR3 DNA: TGTGCCAGCAGTGAACAGGGCTTTTATAGCAATCAGCCCCAGCATTTT. It yields the protein CASSEQGFYSNQPQHF.

V usage is TRBV27 and J usage is TRBJ2-3, with 10 bases fitting TRBD1. V lost 5 bases to trimming and J lost 6 bases; unmatched junction nucleotides: 8. The CDR3 length is 15 residues. The germline V gene encodes CDR1 MNHEY and CDR2 SMNVEV (reference sequence). The CDR3 DNA is TGTGCCAGCAGTGGCCGGGACAGGGGAGGCGATACGCAGTATTTT. This sequence encodes CASSGRDRGGDTQYF.